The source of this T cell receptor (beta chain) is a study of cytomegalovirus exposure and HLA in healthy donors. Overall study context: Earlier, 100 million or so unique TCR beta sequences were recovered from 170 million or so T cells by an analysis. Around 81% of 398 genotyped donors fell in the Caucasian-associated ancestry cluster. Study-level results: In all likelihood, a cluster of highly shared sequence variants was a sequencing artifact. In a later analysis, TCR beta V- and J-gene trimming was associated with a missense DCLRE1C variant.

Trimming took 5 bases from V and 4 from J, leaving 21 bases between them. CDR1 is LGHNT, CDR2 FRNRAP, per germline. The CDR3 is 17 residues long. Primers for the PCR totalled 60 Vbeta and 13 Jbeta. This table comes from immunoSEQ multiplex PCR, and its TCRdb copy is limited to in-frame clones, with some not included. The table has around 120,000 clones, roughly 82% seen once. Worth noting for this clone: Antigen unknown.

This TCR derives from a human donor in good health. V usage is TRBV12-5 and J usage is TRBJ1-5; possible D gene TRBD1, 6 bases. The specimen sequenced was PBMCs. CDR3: CASGASYQGIENQPQHF. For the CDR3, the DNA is TGTGCTAGTGGTGCCTCCTACCAGGGGATTGAGAATCAGCCCCAGCATTTT.